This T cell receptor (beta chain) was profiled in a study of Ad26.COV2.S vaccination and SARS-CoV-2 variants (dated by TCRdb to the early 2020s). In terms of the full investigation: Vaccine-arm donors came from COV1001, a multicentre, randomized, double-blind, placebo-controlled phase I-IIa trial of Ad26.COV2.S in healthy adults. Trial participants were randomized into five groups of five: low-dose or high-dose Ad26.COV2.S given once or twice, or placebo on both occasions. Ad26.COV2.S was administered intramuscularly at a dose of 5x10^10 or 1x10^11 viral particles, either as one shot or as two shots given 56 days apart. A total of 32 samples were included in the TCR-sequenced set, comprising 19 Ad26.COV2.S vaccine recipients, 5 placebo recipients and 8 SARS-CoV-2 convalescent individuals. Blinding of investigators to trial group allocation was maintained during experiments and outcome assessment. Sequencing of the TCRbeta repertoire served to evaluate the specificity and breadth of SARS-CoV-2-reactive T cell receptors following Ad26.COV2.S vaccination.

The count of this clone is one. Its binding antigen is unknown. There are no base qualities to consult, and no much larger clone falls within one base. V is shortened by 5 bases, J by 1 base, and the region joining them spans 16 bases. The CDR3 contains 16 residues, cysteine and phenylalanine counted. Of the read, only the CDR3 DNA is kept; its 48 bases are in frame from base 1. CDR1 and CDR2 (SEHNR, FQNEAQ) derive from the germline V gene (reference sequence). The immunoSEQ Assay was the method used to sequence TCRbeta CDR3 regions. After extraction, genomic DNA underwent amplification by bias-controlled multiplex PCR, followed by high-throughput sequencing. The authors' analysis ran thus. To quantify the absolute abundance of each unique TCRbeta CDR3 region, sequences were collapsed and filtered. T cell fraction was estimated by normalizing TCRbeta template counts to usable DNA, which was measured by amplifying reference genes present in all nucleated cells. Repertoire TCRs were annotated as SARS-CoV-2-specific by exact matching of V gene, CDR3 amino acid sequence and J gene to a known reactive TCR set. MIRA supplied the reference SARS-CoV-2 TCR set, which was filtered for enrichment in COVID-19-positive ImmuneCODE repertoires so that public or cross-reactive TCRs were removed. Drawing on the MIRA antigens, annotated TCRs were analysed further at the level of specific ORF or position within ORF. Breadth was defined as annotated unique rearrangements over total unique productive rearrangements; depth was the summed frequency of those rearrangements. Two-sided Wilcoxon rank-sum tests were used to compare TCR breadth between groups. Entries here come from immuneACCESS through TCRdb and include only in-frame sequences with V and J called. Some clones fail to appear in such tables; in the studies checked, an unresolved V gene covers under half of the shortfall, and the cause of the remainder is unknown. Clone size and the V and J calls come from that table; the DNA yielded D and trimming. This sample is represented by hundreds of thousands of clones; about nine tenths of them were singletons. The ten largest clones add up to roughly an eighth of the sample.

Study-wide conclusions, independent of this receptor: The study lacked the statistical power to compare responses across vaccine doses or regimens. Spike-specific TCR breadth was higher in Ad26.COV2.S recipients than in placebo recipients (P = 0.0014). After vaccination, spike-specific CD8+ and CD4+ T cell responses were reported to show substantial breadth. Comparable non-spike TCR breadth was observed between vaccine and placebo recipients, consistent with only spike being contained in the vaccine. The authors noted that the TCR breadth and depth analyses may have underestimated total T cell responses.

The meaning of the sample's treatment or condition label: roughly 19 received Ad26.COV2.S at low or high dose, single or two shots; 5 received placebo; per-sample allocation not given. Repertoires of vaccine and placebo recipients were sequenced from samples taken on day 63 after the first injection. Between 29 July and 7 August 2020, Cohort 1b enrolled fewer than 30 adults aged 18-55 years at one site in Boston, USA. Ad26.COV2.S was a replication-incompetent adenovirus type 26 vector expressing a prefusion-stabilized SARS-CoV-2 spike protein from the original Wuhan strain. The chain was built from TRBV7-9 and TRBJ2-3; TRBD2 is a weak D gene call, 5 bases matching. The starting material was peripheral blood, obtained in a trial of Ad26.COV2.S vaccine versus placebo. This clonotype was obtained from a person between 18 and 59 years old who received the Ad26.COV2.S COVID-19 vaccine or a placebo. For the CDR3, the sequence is CASSRTRPVGTDTQYF. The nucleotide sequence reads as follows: TGTGCCAGCAGCCGTACTAGGCCGGTGGGCACAGATACGCAGTATTTT.